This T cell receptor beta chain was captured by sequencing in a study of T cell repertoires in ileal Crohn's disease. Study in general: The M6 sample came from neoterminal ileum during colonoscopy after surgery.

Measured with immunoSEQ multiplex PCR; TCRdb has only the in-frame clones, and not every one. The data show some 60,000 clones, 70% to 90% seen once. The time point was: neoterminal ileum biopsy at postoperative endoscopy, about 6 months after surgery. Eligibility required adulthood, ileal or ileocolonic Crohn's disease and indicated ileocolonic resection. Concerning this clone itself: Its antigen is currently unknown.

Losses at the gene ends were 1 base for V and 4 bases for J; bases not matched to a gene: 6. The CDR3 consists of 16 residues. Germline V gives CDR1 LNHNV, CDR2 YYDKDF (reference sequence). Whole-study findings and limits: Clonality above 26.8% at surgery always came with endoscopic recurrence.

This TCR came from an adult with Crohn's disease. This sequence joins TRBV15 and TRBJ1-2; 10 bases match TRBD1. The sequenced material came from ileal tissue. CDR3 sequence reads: CATSRGTGTGAYGYTF. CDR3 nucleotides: TGTGCCACCAGCAGAGGTACCGGGACAGGGGCCTATGGCTACACCTTC.